One sample yielded the 5 T cell receptor beta chains listed below, sequenced in a study of blood T cells in healthy people across ages. A second PCR of 7 to 11 cycles used a sample-barcoded 5' primer and a J-beta primer mix. TCRdb processed the 5' RACE reads anew with MiXCR; each CDR3 protein has one entry. The data contain about 1,400,000 distinct CDR3 sequences, almost 60% of them seen just once; the ten biggest clones take up over 6.5%. The sample was blood. The receptors were sampled from a man in his late teens or twenties in good health.

The J gene is TRBJ2-4, the V gene TRBV14; either TRBD1 or TRBD2 may fit D (5 bases each). This CDR3 comprises 16 residues. In germline, CDR1 is SGHDN, CDR2 FVKESK. V lost 0 bases and J lost 13, with 22 bases in between. Here the CDR3 reads CASSQDRLPRVGEQYF. CDR3 DNA sequence: TGTGCCAGCAGCCAAGATCGCCTTCCCCGGGTGGGGGAGCAGTACTTC.

CDR3 DNA sequence: TGTGCCAGCAGCCCCCGGACAAGTGGTACTTCCGACGAGCAGTACTTC. It specifies CASSPRTSGTSDEQYF. V gene TRBV7-8 combines with J gene TRBJ2-7; possibly TRBD1 for D (5 bases). CDR3 length: 16 residues. V was cut by 5 bases and J by 5 bases, with 22 bases left in between. Germline CDR1 and CDR2: SGHVS and FQNEAQ.

This chain links TRBV4-1 with TRBJ2-1; D call uncertain. The CDR3 is 15 amino acids. Germline values: CDR1 MGHRA, CDR2 YSYEKL. Trimming left V 0 bases short and J 0 bases short, with 6 bases between. The chain's CDR3 is CASSQDLSSYNEQFF. CDR3 coding DNA: TGCGCCAGCAGCCAAGATTTGAGCTCCTACAATGAGCAGTTCTTC.

J is TRBJ2-7 and V is TRBV7-2; 13 bases match TRBD2. Germline values: CDR1 SGHTA, CDR2 FQGNSA. This CDR3 spans 17 amino acids. V dropped 1 base and J dropped 2; count of bases not matched to a gene: 5. The CDR3 here is CASSLGGTSGIAYEQYF. Here the CDR3 DNA reads TGTGCCAGCAGCTTAGGGGGGACTAGCGGGATCGCCTACGAGCAGTACTTC.

This rearrangement joins TRBV11-2 to TRBJ2-7; no clear D. V was cut by 2 bases and J by 7 bases, with 15 bases left in between. Germline V lookup: CDR1 SGHAT, CDR2 FQNNGV. The CDR3 covers 14 residues. CDR3 residues: CASSLKGPGDEQYF. CDR3 nucleotide sequence: TGTGCCAGCAGCTTAAAGGGTCCCGGCGATGAGCAGTACTTC. The full variable domain, its missing parts supplied by reference TRBV11-2 and TRBJ2-7, is EAGVAQSPRYKIIEKRQSVAFWCNPISGHATLYWYQQILGQGPKLLIQFQNNGVVDDSQLPKDRFSAERLKGVDSTLKIQPAKLEDSAVYLCASSLKGPGDEQYFGPGTRLTVT.